Shown below are 25 T cell receptor beta chains from a single sample sequenced in a study of blood T cells in healthy people across ages. A second PCR of about 7 to 12 cycles used a sample-barcoded 5' primer and a J-beta primer mix. TCRdb used MiXCR to reprocess the 5' RACE reads, holding one entry per CDR3 protein. Of approximately 780,000 distinct CDR3 sequences in the sample, about 26% are singletons; the top ten hold over 2.5%. These sequences were also reported in another study, on T cells of mothers and their children.

What was sequenced was blood. The receptors derive from a boy aged 5-17 years in good health.

V and J are TRBV7-3 and TRBJ2-1, with 8 bases fitting TRBD1. V was clipped by 6 bases and J by 5 bases; unmatched bases: 6. Germline CDR1 and CDR2: SGHTA and FQGTGA. CDR3 length: 14 amino acids. The CDR3 sequence is CASSPTGEHNEQFF. Written as DNA, the CDR3 is TGTGCCAGCAGTCCGACAGGGGAGCACAATGAGCAGTTCTTC.

The count of this clonotype is one. This sequence joins TRBV4-1 and TRBJ2-1, with TRBD2 identical over 7 bases. The CDR3 is made up of 17 amino acids. From germline, CDR1 is MGHRA and CDR2 YSYEKL. J gave up 15 bases and V 4 bases, and 24 bases lay outside the gene matches. The CDR3 bases are TGCGCCAGCAGCCCCCTGGAACGGGGGGTTACCCCGCCGGAGGGGTTCTTC. It translates to CASSPLERGVTPPEGFF.

This clonotype was seen just once. V and J are TRBV3-1 and TRBJ2-1; D uncertain. V was shortened by 1 base and J by 0 bases, with 13 bases between the two germline ends. The CDR3 has 17 residues. Germline CDR1 is LGHDT and CDR2 is YNNKEL (reference sequence). CDR3 DNA: TGTGCCAGCAGCCAAGTCGGACGGCGGAGCTCCTACAATGAGCAGTTCTTC. This translates into CASSQVGRRSSYNEQFF.

V usage is TRBV3-1 and J usage is TRBJ2-5, with 9 bases fitting TRBD2. This CDR3 comprises 14 residues. Looked up from germline, CDR1 is LGHDT and CDR2 is YNNKEL (reference sequence). Trimming took 3 bases from V and 6 from J; bases not matched to a gene: 5. DNA for the CDR3: TGTGCCAGCAGCCAGCGGGGGGGGAGACAGACCCAGTACTTC. Its protein is CASSQRGGRQTQYF.

This clonotype occurred a few times. The chain uses TRBV29-1 and TRBJ2-1; maybe TRBD2 (7 bases). Trimming pared 2 bases from V and 8 bases from J, leaving 16 bases between. CDR3 size: 14 residues. Germline CDR1 reads SQVTM; CDR2 reads ANQGSEA. This CDR3 is CSVENWGGRDEQFF. In DNA, the CDR3 is TGCAGCGTTGAAAACTGGGGGGGCCGGGATGAGCAGTTCTTC.

The chain combines TRBV27 with TRBJ1-1; the match to TRBD1 covers 10 bases. Losses at the gene ends were 8 bases for V and 4 bases for J; bases not matched to a gene: 1. This CDR3 is 12 amino acids long. The germline CDR1 and CDR2 sequences are MNHEY and SMNVEV (reference sequence). CDR3 in amino acids: CASGQGGTEAFF. Written as DNA, the CDR3 is TGTGCCAGCGGACAGGGGGGCACTGAAGCTTTCTTT.

Regarding this clonotype: Sequence at one end of the junction differs from germline and may be a read error. This chain uses TRBV20-1 with TRBJ1-4; maybe TRBD1 (5 bases). CDR1 and CDR2 from the germline V gene are DFQATT and SNEGSKA (reference sequence). This CDR3 has 16 amino acids. The CDR3 loop is CSVRDAGGENSGKLFF. The CDR3, as DNA: TGCAGTGTTAGAGACGCCGGGGGGGAAAACTCTGGAAAACTGTTTTTT.

This clonotype was seen a few times. This chain links TRBV18 with TRBJ1-3; D unresolved. V was clipped by 1 base and J by 6 bases, with 7 bases between them. The CDR3 covers 13 residues. From germline, CDR1 is KGHSH and CDR2 LQKENI. The CDR3 DNA reads TGTGCCAGCTCACCACTGGTGGAAAACACCATATATTTT. This gives the protein CASSPLVENTIYF.

DNA of the CDR3: TGCAGTGCTAGAGATTCTGGGACAGGGAGGGAGACCCAGTACTTC. It is translated as CSARDSGTGRETQYF. The V gene is TRBV20-1, the J gene TRBJ2-5; 9 bases agree with TRBD1. This CDR3 is 15 amino acids long. V dropped 0 bases and J dropped 5; count of bases not matched to a gene: 7. Germline V gene data show CDR1 as DFQATT and CDR2 as SNEGSKA (reference sequence).

The chain combines TRBV20-1 with TRBJ2-1, with TRBD2 identical over 10 bases. The V gene end was trimmed by 3 bases and the J gene end by 0 bases; junction bases not matched to a gene: 14. The V gene's germline CDR1 is DFQATT and CDR2 SNEGSKA (reference sequence). This CDR3 has 19 residues. Here the CDR3 reads CSARSLAGVLVSSYNEQFF. The CDR3 DNA follows: TGCAGTGCTAGGAGTCTAGCGGGGGTTCTGGTGAGCTCCTACAATGAGCAGTTCTTC.

This chain links TRBV28 with TRBJ2-1; TRBD2 might be the D (6 bases). The germline V gene has CDR1 MDHEN and CDR2 SYDVKM. The V and J ends lost 2 bases and 2 bases respectively, with 10 bases between them. The length of the CDR3 is 15 residues. The CDR3 sequence: CASSLIGEAYNEQFF. DNA for the CDR3: TGTGCCAGCAGTTTAATCGGGGAGGCCTACAATGAGCAGTTCTTC. Looking up the rest from reference TRBV28 and TRBJ2-1 gives the full variable domain: DVKVTQSSRYLVKRTGEKVFLECVQDMDHENMFWYRQDPGLGLRLIYFSYDVKMKEKGDIPEGYSVSREKKERFSLILESASTNQTSMYLCASSLIGEAYNEQFFGPGTRLTVL.

This clonotype was seen a handful of times. The V call is TRBV29-1, the J call TRBJ2-7; unclear D gene. V lost 0 bases and J 0 bases, leaving 12 bases between the germline ends. The CDR3 sequence is 15 residues long. The germline V gene encodes CDR1 SQVTM and CDR2 ANQGSEA. CDR3 sequence (DNA): TGCAGCGTTGAAGAGGCCGGACGGAGCTCCTACGAGCAGTACTTC. This translates into CSVEEAGRSSYEQYF.

With regard to this clonotype: Mismatch with germline at one junction end may stem from a read error. The genes are TRBV9 and TRBJ2-5; 7 bases align to TRBD1. The CDR3 consists of 15 residues. Germline V gives CDR1 SGDLS, CDR2 YYNGEE. CDR3 sequence: CASSVRGQPQETQYF. CDR3 sequence (DNA): TGTGCCAGTAGCGTCAGGGGACAGCCCCAAGAGACCCAGTACTTC.

V and J are TRBV20-1 and TRBJ1-1; D gene uncertain. Germline V CDR1 and CDR2: DFQATT, SNEGSKA (reference sequence). With 2 bases removed from V and 1 base from J, the gap between germline ends came to 8 bases. The CDR3 contains 13 residues. CDR3 DNA sequence: TGCAGTGCTAGACGGCCCGCGAACACTGAAGCTTTCTTT. Its protein product is CSARRPANTEAFF.

This clonotype turned up a few times. The chain couples TRBV6-6 to TRBJ1-1, with no clear D. In germline, CDR1 is MNHNY, CDR2 SVGAGI (reference sequence). CDR3 length: 14 residues. V lost 7 bases and J 4 bases, leaving 16 bases between the germline ends. In nucleotides, the CDR3 is TGTGCCAGCACCCGTATCGAGCTGACCACTGAAGCTTTCTTT. This sequence encodes CASTRIELTTEAFF.

Notes on this clonotype: Mismatch with germline at one junction end may stem from a read error. This chain connects TRBV4-1 to TRBJ2-7; no definite D call. The germline V gene has CDR1 MGHRA and CDR2 YSYEKL. The length of the CDR3 is 11 residues. The CDR3 nucleotides are TGCGCCAGCAGCCAGGGCGGCGAGCGGTACTTC. This gives the protein CASSQGGERYF.

The chain uses TRBV4-1 and TRBJ2-3; unclear D gene. Trimming cost V 0 bases and J 0 bases, with 10 bases left between them. CDR3 length: 16 residues. Germline-derived CDR1 and CDR2 are MGHRA and YSYEKL. In DNA form, the CDR3 reads TGCGCCAGCAGCCAAGAAATACACCTGAGCACAGATACGCAGTATTTT. This encodes CASSQEIHLSTDTQYF.

This clonotype was seen only a few times. The rearrangement joins TRBV7-2 to TRBJ1-3, with a weak D call TRBD1 (5 bases). Trimming removed 3 bases from V and 0 bases from J, with 21 bases in between. CDR3 size: 19 residues. Germline CDR1 is SGHTA and CDR2 is FQGNSA. The CDR3: CASSFCYFISDSSGNTIYF. The CDR3, as DNA: TGTGCCAGCAGCTTCTGTTACTTTATCAGTGACAGCTCTGGAAACACCATATATTTT. The full variable domain, rest sourced from reference TRBV7-2 and TRBJ1-3, is GAGVSQSPSNKVTEKGKDVELRCDPISGHTALYWYRQSLGQGLEFLIYFQGNSAPDKSGLPSDRFSAERTGGSVSTLTIQRTQQEDSAVYLCASSFCYFISDSSGNTIYFGEGSWLTVV.

The gene calls are TRBV5-5 and TRBJ2-2; D is ambiguous. CDR1 SGHKS and CDR2 YYEKEE come from the germline V gene (reference sequence). Trimming took 4 bases from V and 5 from J, leaving 15 bases between them. The CDR3 runs 15 residues. The CDR3 loop reads CASSPGTLSTGELFF. CDR3 coding DNA: TGTGCCAGCAGCCCCGGTACCCTCTCGACCGGGGAGCTGTTTTTT. The full variable domain, its missing parts supplied by reference TRBV5-5 and TRBJ2-2, is DAGVTQSPTHLIKTRGQQVTLRCSPISGHKSVSWYQQVLGQGPQFIFQYYEKEERGRGNFPDRFSARQFPNYSSELNVNALLLGDSALYLCASSPGTLSTGELFFGEGSRLTVL.

This chain joins TRBV29-1 and TRBJ2-5, with 9 bases identical to TRBD1. The CDR3 is 12 residues long. V dropped 8 bases and J dropped 5; count of bases not matched to a gene: 6. CDR1 SQVTM and CDR2 ANQGSEA come from the germline V gene. The CDR3 DNA is TGCAGCAACAGGGGGCGCGGGGAGACCCAGTACTTC. It yields the protein CSNRGRGETQYF.

The CDR3 loop reads CSAREGGSEQFF. DNA of the CDR3: TGCAGTGCTAGGGAAGGGGGCTCTGAGCAGTTCTTC. This chain joins TRBV20-1 and TRBJ2-1, with 7 bases matching TRBD1. The V and J ends lost 3 bases and 9 bases, in that order; junction bases with no gene match: 5. Germline assignment: CDR1 DFQATT and CDR2 SNEGSKA (reference sequence). CDR3 length equals 12 residues.

The J gene is TRBJ1-4, the V gene TRBV4-1; a weak D match, TRBD1 (6 bases). The CDR3 is made up of 14 amino acids. Trimming left V 7 bases short and J 3 bases short, with 12 bases between. Germline V lookup: CDR1 MGHRA, CDR2 YSYEKL. CDR3 DNA sequence: TGCGCCAGCACCCGGAACAGGGCTAATGAAAAACTGTTTTTT. Protein: CASTRNRANEKLFF.

The rearrangement joins TRBV2 to TRBJ2-5; TRBD1 is a possible D gene (6 bases). The CDR3 spans 13 residues. The V end lost 7 bases, the J end lost 5 bases, and 14 bases lay between the germline ends. Germline V CDR1 and CDR2: SNHLY, FYNNEI. The CDR3 DNA is TGTGCCAGCACTAGGGACACCGGGGAGACCCAGTACTTC. As protein: CASTRDTGETQYF. The variable domain in full, completed from reference TRBV2 and TRBJ2-5, reads EPEVTQTPSHQVTQMGQEVILRCVPISNHLYFYWYRQILGQKVEFLVSFYNNEISEKSEIFDDQFSVERPDGSNFTLKIRSTKLEDSAMYFCASTRDTGETQYFGPGTRLLVL.

J is TRBJ2-4 and V is TRBV10-3; no firm D call. V was clipped by 0 bases and J by 0 bases, with 9 bases between them. CDR1 ENHRY and CDR2 SYGVKD come from the germline V gene. The CDR3 has 16 residues. The CDR3 coding sequence is TGTGCCATCAGTGAGTCCCCATTTCAAGCCAAAAACATTCAGTACTTC. It is translated as CAISESPFQAKNIQYF.

This clonotype turned up a few times. The chain joins TRBV29-1 to TRBJ2-3, with D tentatively TRBD2 (6 bases). The CDR3 totals 14 residues. Germline V gene sequence: CDR1 SQVTM, CDR2 ANQGSEA. V lost 4 bases and J lost 5, with 16 bases in between. The CDR3 coding sequence is TGCAGCGTTGGTTCGGCGGGGTACGTAGATACGCAGTATTTT. The encoded protein is CSVGSAGYVDTQYF.